The 9 T cell receptor beta chains below come from one sample, sequenced in a study of T cell responses to AZD1222 COVID-19 vaccine. Method: immunoSEQ multiplex PCR; TCRdb's copy keeps in-frame clones and lacks some. Of over 120,000 clones listed, 80% to 95% are singletons. Specimen: peripheral blood, collected on day 0 of AZD1222 vaccination. The receptors shown here come from an adult in good health.

This chain joins TRBV5-1 and TRBJ1-4, with TRBD1 as a possible D gene (5 bases). The CDR3 extends over 12 amino acids. The germline CDR1 and CDR2 sequences are SGHRS and YFSETQ. Trimming took off 4 bases at V and 8 bases at J, with 9 bases between the two ends. CDR3 region: CASSQGGEKLFF. CDR3 coding DNA: TGCGCCAGCAGCCAGGGCGGAGAAAAACTGTTTTTT.

This chain links TRBV6-1 with TRBJ2-1; 12 bases line up with TRBD2. CDR3 length equals 18 residues. V lost 0 bases, J lost 3 bases, and 6 bases stayed unmatched. The germline V gene has CDR1 MNHNS and CDR2 SASEGT. CDR3 in DNA: TGTGCCAGCAGTGAAGCGCGACTAGCGGGAGTGGGCTACAATGAGCAGTTCTTC. This codes for CASSEARLAGVGYNEQFF.

The V call is TRBV20-1, the J call TRBJ1-2; D gene ambiguous. The CDR3 is 12 amino acids. Germline values: CDR1 DFQATT, CDR2 SNEGSKA (reference sequence). V lost 3 bases and J 5 bases, leaving 10 bases between the germline ends. CDR3 sequence reads: CSASYLLYGYTF. The CDR3 DNA sequence: TGCAGTGCTAGTTATCTTTTGTATGGCTACACCTTC.

The chain uses TRBV9 and TRBJ1-1, with D possibly TRBD1 on 5 matching bases. V was cut by 6 bases and J by 0 bases, with 15 bases left in between. The CDR3 runs 15 residues. The germline CDR1 and CDR2 sequences are SGDLS and YYNGEE. The CDR3 is CASTMGRAMNTEAFF. The CDR3 DNA follows: TGTGCCAGCACCATGGGCAGGGCCATGAACACTGAAGCTTTCTTT.

The gene calls are TRBV29-1 and TRBJ1-5, with D perhaps matching TRBD1 (5 bases). V lost 6 bases and J lost 1, with 7 bases in between. Germline CDR1 and CDR2: SQVTM and ANQGSEA. The CDR3 length is 12 residues. The CDR3, as DNA: TGCAGCGTGGGGGAAAGCAATCAGCCCCAGCATTTT. This encodes CSVGESNQPQHF.

The gene calls are TRBV5-1 and TRBJ1-1; D gene uncertain. The CDR3 covers 15 residues. Per the germline V gene, CDR1 is SGHRS and CDR2 is YFSETQ. Deletions cut 6 bases from V and 4 bases from J, with 19 bases between. The CDR3 spells CASTTWNLGRTEAFF. The CDR3 nucleotides are TGCGCCAGCACAACATGGAACTTAGGGCGCACTGAAGCTTTCTTT.

V usage is TRBV5-4 and J usage is TRBJ1-2; TRBD1 matches at 7 bases. J lost 4 bases, V lost 1 base, and 7 bases had no gene match. The CDR3 sequence is 15 residues long. Germline values: CDR1 SGHNT, CDR2 YYREEE (reference sequence). The CDR3 nucleotides read TGTGCCAGCAGCTTGAGAGGGGGCGAGATCTATGGCTACACCTTC. It specifies CASSLRGGEIYGYTF.

The chain is built from TRBV30 and TRBJ2-5; 9 bases fit TRBD2. This CDR3 is built from 13 residues. From germline, CDR1 is GTSNPN and CDR2 SVGIG (reference sequence). Trimming cost V 5 bases and J 4 bases; bases outside gene matches: 5. CDR3 nucleotides: TGTGCCTGGGTACTAGCGGGCGGAGAGACCCAGTACTTC. It is translated as CAWVLAGGETQYF.

The chain recombines TRBV4-1 with TRBJ2-3, with TRBD2 identical over 9 bases. This CDR3 comprises 14 residues. Germline V gene data show CDR1 as MGHRA and CDR2 as YSYEKL. V was clipped by 0 bases and J by 14 bases; unmatched bases: 9. CDR3 nucleotides: TGCGCCAGCAGCCAAGATCCCCAGCGGGAGGTTCCGTATTTT. This sequence encodes CASSQDPQREVPYF.